What follows are 15 T cell receptor beta chains derived from one specimen sequenced in a study of graft-versus-host responses after intestinal transplantation. Only in-frame clones appear in the TCRdb table, and some are missing; sequencing was by immunoSEQ multiplex PCR. The data show about 92,000 clones, around 90% seen once. Their target antigens are unknown. The sample consisted of unstimulated CD8+ T cells sorted from spleen or lymph node cells, taken before intestinal transplant. The receptors shown here come from a human donor who received an intestinal transplant.

In its sample, this clone was seen once. Other DNA variants within this sample encode the same CDR3. This chain uses TRBV6-5 with TRBJ2-5; TRBD1 agrees at 9 bases. The CDR3 extends over 14 amino acids. From germline, CDR1 is MNHEY and CDR2 SVGAGI. The junction had 3 bases not matched to a gene; V was cut back by 3 bases and J by 4 bases. The CDR3 loop reads CASSYSGQGETQYF. In DNA form, the CDR3 reads TGTGCCAGCAGTTATTCGGGACAGGGAGAGACCCAGTACTTC.

As for this clone: Germline and junction disagree at one end, which may indicate a read error. This chain connects TRBV18 to TRBJ2-7; TRBD1 aligns across 8 bases. The CDR3 spans 15 residues. The germline V gene has CDR1 KGHSH and CDR2 LQKENI. The CDR3 DNA follows: TGTGCCAGCCCACCCCCGGACAGGGCCTCCTACGAGCAGTACTTC. It translates to CASPPPDRASYEQYF. The full variable domain, completed using reference TRBV18 and TRBJ2-7, is NAGVMQNPRHLVRRRGQEARLRCSPMKGHSHVYWYRQLPEEGLKFMVYLQKENIIDESGMPKERFSAEFPKEGPSILRIQQVVRGDSAAYFCASPPPDRASYEQYFGPGTRLTVT.

The chain recombines TRBV11-2 with TRBJ1-1, with 7 positions matching TRBD1. The length of the CDR3 is 15 residues. The V segment lost 6 bases and the J segment 1 base; nucleotides outside the gene matches: 8. Looked up from germline, CDR1 is SGHAT and CDR2 is FQNNGV. The DNA of the CDR3 is TGTGCCAGCAGTCTAGGGCGGACAGGGAACACTGAAGCTTTCTTT. It codes for CASSLGRTGNTEAFF.

V gene TRBV5-1 combines with J gene TRBJ1-2, with unresolved D. Between the trimmed V and J ends, which lost 2 bases and 4 bases, there was a span of 6 bases. The germline V gene has CDR1 SGHRS and CDR2 YFSETQ. The CDR3 totals 12 residues. The DNA of the CDR3 is TGCGCCAGCAGCTTTGGCCGCTATGGCTACACCTTC. Protein product: CASSFGRYGYTF.

The genes are TRBV5-1 and TRBJ2-7; D unclear. Trimming removed 0 bases at V and 1 base at J, with 8 bases between. The germline V gene has CDR1 SGHRS and CDR2 YFSETQ. The CDR3 contains 14 residues. Written as DNA, the CDR3 is TGCGCCAGCAGCTTGGGGGTGGAGTCCTACGAGCAGTACTTC. Translated, it gives CASSLGVESYEQYF.

V gene TRBV13 combines with J gene TRBJ2-1; TRBD1 agrees at 11 bases. Trimming removed 4 bases from V and 7 bases from J; junction bases left unmatched: 3. Per germline, CDR1 PRHDT and CDR2 FYEKMQ (reference sequence). This CDR3 spans 14 amino acids. Written as DNA, the CDR3 is TGTGCCAGCAGCTCGGGGACAGGGGGAAATGAGCAGTTCTTC. Protein sequence: CASSSGTGGNEQFF.

V usage is TRBV19 and J usage is TRBJ1-2, with D perhaps matching TRBD1 (5 bases). Germline V gene data show CDR1 as LNHDA and CDR2 as SQIVND (reference sequence). This CDR3 has 14 amino acids. Trimming took off 7 bases at V and 7 bases at J, with 19 bases between the two ends. Here the CDR3 DNA reads TGTGCCAGTACCCTCGCCGAAGGTAGGGGTGGCTACACCTTC. Translation: CASTLAEGRGGYTF.

This sequence joins TRBV7-2 and TRBJ2-7, with 7 bases matching TRBD2. Germline V CDR1 and CDR2: SGHTA, FQGNSA. V shed 4 bases, J shed 1 base, and the junction held 10 bases outside the gene matches. The CDR3 covers 16 residues. Here the CDR3 reads CASSSKPLGGSYEQYF. Here the CDR3 DNA reads TGTGCCAGCAGCTCAAAGCCCCTGGGGGGGTCCTACGAGCAGTACTTC.

The chain links TRBV27 to TRBJ1-2; 10 positions match TRBD1. The J segment lost 3 bases and the V segment lost 0 bases, leaving 7 bases of the junction unmatched. This CDR3 region has 17 residues. Germline CDR1 reads MNHEY; CDR2 reads SMNVEV (reference sequence). Written as DNA, the CDR3 is TGTGCCAGCAGTTTATCGGGGGACAGGGGACGAGACTATGGCTACACCTTC. Encoded protein: CASSLSGDRGRDYGYTF.

The chain couples TRBV2 to TRBJ1-2; D may be TRBD1 (5 bases). V was pared by 9 bases and J by 7 bases, with 18 bases between. CDR1 and CDR2 (germline): SNHLY, FYNNEI. There are 13 residues in the CDR3. The CDR3 nucleotides are TGTGCCAGAGTGGGGGGGTCAGTCCCTGGCTACACCTTC. Translated: CARVGGSVPGYTF.

The chain joins TRBV7-9 to TRBJ2-2; no clear D. Looked up from germline, CDR1 is SEHNR and CDR2 is FQNEAQ (reference sequence). The CDR3 covers 14 residues. The ends were cut back, 1 base at V and 8 bases at J, with 11 bases in the middle. The CDR3 loop reads CASSLESRLGELFF. CDR3 nucleotide sequence: TGTGCCAGCAGCTTAGAGTCGAGGTTGGGGGAGCTGTTTTTT.

The J gene is TRBJ2-7, the V gene TRBV6-5; D ambiguous. Trimming left V 4 bases short and J 2 bases short, with 12 bases between. CDR3 size: 14 residues. The germline V gene has CDR1 MNHEY and CDR2 SVGAGI. The CDR3 is CASSSSPTPYEQYF. CDR3 bases: TGTGCCAGCAGTTCCTCTCCGACCCCCTACGAGCAGTACTTC.

This clone was picked up one time. The chain uses TRBV11-1 and TRBJ1-1, with a weak D call TRBD1 (5 bases). V lost 4 bases and J 1 base, leaving 7 bases between the germline ends. The length of the CDR3 is 13 residues. Germline lookup yields CDR1 SGHAT and CDR2 FQDESV (reference sequence). As DNA, the CDR3 is TGTGCCAGCAGCTATACAGGGAACACTGAAGCTTTCTTT. The encoded protein is CASSYTGNTEAFF.

Here the CDR3 reads CASRDRGNLDSPLHF. CDR3 bases: TGTGCCAGCAGGGACAGGGGCAACCTTGATTCACCCCTCCACTTT. The chain has TRBV6-1 and TRBJ1-6; 9 bases map to TRBD1. The V and J ends lost 6 bases and 8 bases, in that order; junction bases with no gene match: 8. Germline V lookup: CDR1 MNHNS, CDR2 SASEGT. The CDR3 is 15 residues long.

As for this clone: Other DNA variants within this sample encode the same CDR3. The chain employs TRBV4-1 and TRBJ1-5; perhaps TRBD1 as D (6 bases). CDR1 MGHRA and CDR2 YSYEKL come from the germline V gene. This CDR3 is built from 15 residues. The V gene lost 1 base and the J gene lost 2 bases, with 9 bases spanning the gap. This chain's CDR3 is CASSQVTGGNQPQHF. Here the CDR3 DNA reads TGCGCCAGCAGCCAAGTGACAGGCGGCAATCAGCCCCAGCATTTT.